Described below is a single T cell receptor (beta chain) sequence and its context. The CDR3 is made up of 17 amino acids. Trimming stripped 1 base from V and 0 bases from J, with 16 bases between. In germline, CDR1 is MGHRA, CDR2 YSYEKL. Assignment of participants to cohorts was predicated upon participant-reported clinical history. Recovered Cohort 3 donors showed two negative PCRs, clearance, or symptom resolution. In the original analysis: Reference gene primer amplification gave estimated nucleated cell counts. The table came from immunoSEQ multiplex PCR; TCRdb's copy has only in-frame clones and leaves some out. V, J and clone size were drawn from that table, and D and trimming were deduced from the DNA. The table lists hundreds of thousands of clones, about nine tenths of them singletons. These data belong to a study of blood T cell repertoires in COVID-19.

Sequencing was performed on PBMCs or T cells enriched from blood (not recorded which). This clonotype was sampled from an older woman who had recovered from COVID-19. The genes are TRBV4-1 and TRBJ2-7; possibly TRBD2 for D (7 bases). Here the CDR3 reads CASSQGTGGKYSYEQYF. In nucleotides, the CDR3 is TGCGCCAGCAGCCAAGGCACGGGGGGCAAGTACTCCTACGAGCAGTACTTC.